Each of the 20 T cell receptor beta chains below was sequenced from the same sample in a study of blood T cell repertoires in COVID-19. Using immunoSEQ multiplex PCR, the repertoire was profiled, and TCRdb retains in-frame clones only, with some absent. The sample carries 180,000 or so clones, around nine tenths recorded once. The sequenced sample was peripheral blood. These TCRs come from a man in his forties with acute or convalescent COVID-19.

The rearrangement links TRBV7-9 to TRBJ2-3, with 7 bases matching TRBD2. With 1 base clipped from V and 2 bases from J, the junction kept 3 bases outside the gene matches. Germline V CDR1 and CDR2: SEHNR, FQNEAQ (reference sequence). This CDR3 is built from 15 residues. The CDR3 bases are TGTGCCAGCAGCTTAGGACTAGCCCTCACAGATACGCAGTATTTT. It translates to CASSLGLALTDTQYF.

This clone showed up just a few times. The chain links TRBV5-1 to TRBJ1-2; 8 bases are a match to TRBD1. Unmatched junction bases numbered 6, after V lost 3 bases and J lost 2 bases. Germline CDR1 is SGHRS and CDR2 is YFSETQ. This CDR3 has 15 amino acids. The DNA for the CDR3 is TGCGCCAGCAGCTGGGGGGACAGGTCCAACTATGGCTACACCTTC. This sequence encodes CASSWGDRSNYGYTF.

The chain has TRBV2 and TRBJ1-5; no clear D. Germline values: CDR1 SNHLY, CDR2 FYNNEI. This CDR3 is built from 14 residues. Trimming took off 0 bases at V and 4 bases at J, with 7 bases between the two ends. Here the CDR3 reads CASSEANRNQPQHF. As DNA, the CDR3 is TGTGCCAGCAGTGAAGCGAACAGAAATCAGCCCCAGCATTTT.

This chain connects TRBV19 to TRBJ2-5, with D unclear. Trimming removed 3 bases at V and 3 bases at J, with 11 bases between. Germline V gene data show CDR1 as LNHDA and CDR2 as SQIVND (reference sequence). CDR3 length equals 14 residues. CDR3 coding DNA: TGTGCCAGTAGTATGCAAGAAAACAAAGAGACCCAGTACTTC. Its protein is CASSMQENKETQYF.

The chain couples TRBV5-5 to TRBJ1-5, with D unclear. Looked up from germline, CDR1 is SGHKS and CDR2 is YYEKEE (reference sequence). Trimming removed 0 bases at V and 7 bases at J, with 11 bases between. CDR3 length: 14 residues. CDR3 sequence (DNA): TGTGCCAGCAGCTTGGAAGGAGGGAGGCAGCCCCAGCATTTT. This sequence encodes CASSLEGGRQPQHF.

The V call is TRBV30, the J call TRBJ2-7, with a weak D call TRBD2 (5 bases). CDR3 size: 17 residues. CDR1 is GTSNPN and CDR2 is SVGIG in the germline V gene (reference sequence). V lost 4 bases to trimming and J lost 2 bases, with 24 bases between them. The CDR3 region has the DNA TGTGCCTGGAACCAAGGGAGCCAAAGGCCCTCTACCTACGAGCAGTACTTC. It translates to CAWNQGSQRPSTYEQYF.

This chain uses TRBV12-5 with TRBJ1-5; D not resolved. This CDR3 contains 15 residues. With 2 bases removed from V and 3 bases from J, the gap between germline ends came to 11 bases. Germline loops: CDR1 LGHNT, CDR2 FRNRAP. CDR3 amino acids: CASGLPRDHNQPQHF. The DNA for the CDR3 is TGTGCTAGTGGTTTGCCCCGGGATCACAATCAGCCCCAGCATTTT.

This sequence joins TRBV10-2 and TRBJ1-2; the match to TRBD1 covers 7 bases. V shed 6 bases, J shed 3 bases, and the junction held 4 bases outside the gene matches. The CDR3 spans 13 residues. Germline V gene data show CDR1 as WSHSY and CDR2 as SAAADI. CDR3 bases: TGCGCCAGCAGCCGACAGGGTGACTATGGCTACACCTTC. It codes for CASSRQGDYGYTF.

V is TRBV7-6 and J is TRBJ2-5, with a possible D match to TRBD1 (5 bases). This CDR3 region has 15 residues. Trimming pared 0 bases from V and 2 bases from J, leaving 10 bases between. CDR1 and CDR2 (germline): SGHVS, FNYEAQ. The CDR3 DNA is TGTGCCAGCAGCTTAGCCTTAGGGGTACAAGAGACCCAGTACTTC. It specifies CASSLALGVQETQYF.

This clone was seen just once. The rearrangement links TRBV19 to TRBJ1-4; D gene unclear. The CDR3 has 14 residues. V was cut by 5 bases and J by 6 bases, with 13 bases left in between. CDR1 is LNHDA and CDR2 is SQIVND in the germline V gene (reference sequence). Here the CDR3 reads CASSPEGSDEKLFF. CDR3 bases: TGTGCCAGTAGTCCTGAGGGTTCTGATGAAAAACTGTTTTTT.

V is TRBV27 and J is TRBJ1-1; D might be TRBD1 (5 bases). Germline CDR1 and CDR2: MNHEY and SMNVEV (reference sequence). V was clipped by 3 bases and J by 6 bases, with 14 bases between them. This CDR3 region has 14 residues. For the CDR3, the DNA is TGTGCCAGCAGTTTTTTGGGGGAGCGGGCTGAAGCTTTCTTT. Its translation is CASSFLGERAEAFF.

This chain joins TRBV5-8 and TRBJ2-3; 7 bases agree with TRBD1. This CDR3 has 15 residues. V was pared by 1 base and J by 3 bases, with 5 bases of the junction left unmatched. Germline V gene sequence: CDR1 SGHTS, CDR2 YDEGEE. The CDR3 spells CASSLPRGPTDTQYF. The CDR3 DNA reads as TGTGCCAGCAGCTTGCCGAGGGGGCCTACAGATACGCAGTATTTT.

This chain joins TRBV5-8 and TRBJ1-3; 7 bases agree with TRBD1. The CDR3 has 16 residues. The trim removed 3 bases at V and 0 bases at J, leaving 6 bases unmatched. Germline values: CDR1 SGHTS, CDR2 YDEGEE. CDR3 protein: CASSSRGDGSGNTIYF. CDR3 coding DNA: TGTGCCAGCAGCTCCAGGGGGGACGGCTCTGGAAACACCATATATTTT.

The J gene is TRBJ2-7, the V gene TRBV6-5; D call uncertain. Germline CDR1 and CDR2: MNHEY and SVGAGI. CDR3 size: 15 residues. V was trimmed by 2 bases and J by 5 bases, leaving 16 bases between them. CDR3 nucleotide sequence: TGTGCCAGCAGTTACAGCCAGGTTCGGATCGACGAGCAGTACTTC. This translates into CASSYSQVRIDEQYF.

The chain is built from TRBV24-1 and TRBJ2-3; 10 bases line up with TRBD1. The CDR3 runs to 16 residues. V gave up 1 base and J gave up 5 bases; unmatched junction bases: 5. CDR1 and CDR2 from the germline V gene are KGHDR and SFDVKD. CDR3 sequence reads: CATSDFRTGGQDTQYF. As DNA, the CDR3 is TGTGCCACCAGTGATTTCCGGACAGGGGGACAAGATACGCAGTATTTT.

This chain joins TRBV2 and TRBJ2-1, with D perhaps matching TRBD1 (6 bases). Germline assignment: CDR1 SNHLY and CDR2 FYNNEI. There are 12 residues in the CDR3. V gave up 6 bases and J gave up 15 bases, with 18 bases separating them. DNA of the CDR3: TGTGCCAGCAGGCAGGGGACAACTAAGGGGTTCTTC. Translating gives CASRQGTTKGFF.

This clone was seen just once. The rearrangement joins TRBV30 to TRBJ1-4, with no clear D. Germline CDR1 reads GTSNPN; CDR2 reads SVGIG (reference sequence). Between the trimmed V and J ends, which lost 2 bases and 7 bases, there was a span of 5 bases. The CDR3 is 11 residues long. The CDR3: CAWSSSEKLFF. CDR3 bases: TGTGCCTGGAGTTCCAGTGAAAAACTGTTTTTT.

This chain links TRBV7-2 with TRBJ1-2; 8 bases are a match to TRBD1. Germline V CDR1 and CDR2: SGHTA, FQGNSA. CDR3 length: 15 residues. Trimming cost V 5 bases and J 2 bases; bases outside gene matches: 7. The chain's CDR3 is CASSIRTGLNYGYTF. CDR3 in DNA: TGTGCCAGCAGCATAAGGACAGGGCTGAACTATGGCTACACCTTC.

The J gene is TRBJ1-6, the V gene TRBV3-1 (or the pseudogene TRBV3-2); D gene unclear. V lost 3 bases, J lost 0 bases, and 9 bases lay in between. Germline CDR1 and CDR2: LGHDT and YNNKEL (reference sequence). The CDR3 has 16 amino acids. CDR3 sequence: CASSQRHSSYNSPLHF. CDR3 bases: TGTGCCAGCAGCCAGCGTCATAGCTCCTATAATTCACCCCTCCACTTT.

The V and J genes are TRBV7-7 and TRBJ2-1, with 10 bases lining up with TRBD1. The CDR3 length is 15 residues. V trimming: 5 bases; J trimming: 5 bases; junction bases outside the gene matches: 6. Germline-derived CDR1 and CDR2 are SSHAT and FNYEAQ (reference sequence). CDR3 sequence: CASSQGQGRDNEQFF. CDR3 nucleotide sequence: TGTGCCAGCAGCCAGGGACAGGGGAGGGACAATGAGCAGTTCTTC.